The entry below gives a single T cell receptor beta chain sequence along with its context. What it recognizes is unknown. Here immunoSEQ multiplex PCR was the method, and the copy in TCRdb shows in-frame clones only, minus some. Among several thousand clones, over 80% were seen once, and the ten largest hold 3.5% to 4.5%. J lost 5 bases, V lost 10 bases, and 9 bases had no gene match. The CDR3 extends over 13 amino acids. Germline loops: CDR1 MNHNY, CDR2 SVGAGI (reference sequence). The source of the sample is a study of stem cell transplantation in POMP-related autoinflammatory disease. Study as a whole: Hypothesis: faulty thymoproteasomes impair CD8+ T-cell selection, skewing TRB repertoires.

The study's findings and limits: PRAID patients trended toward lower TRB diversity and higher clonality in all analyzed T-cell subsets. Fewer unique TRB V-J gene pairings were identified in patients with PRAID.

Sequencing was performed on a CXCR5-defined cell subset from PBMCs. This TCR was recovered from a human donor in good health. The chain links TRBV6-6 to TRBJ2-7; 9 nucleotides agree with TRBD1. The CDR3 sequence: CATLGTGLHEQYF. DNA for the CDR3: TGTGCCACCCTCGGGACAGGGCTCCACGAGCAGTACTTC.